These 4 T cell receptor beta chains share one sample of origin, sequenced in a study of spatial heterogeneity in lung cancer. The sample's time point: sample taken at primary tumor resection. Unsorted whole RNA of tumor, nontumor lung or frozen PBMC was sequenced. TCRdb processed the 5' RACE reads anew with MiXCR; each CDR3 protein has one entry. The table records nearly 15,000 distinct CDR3 sequences, 7.5% to 10% of them present only once. The specimen comprised PBMCs, sampled at surgery. Every receptor here comes from a female donor with early-stage non-small cell lung cancer.

The sample holds many counts of this clonotype. The chain joins TRBV7-2 to TRBJ2-1, with unresolved D. The V gene's germline CDR1 is SGHTA and CDR2 FQGNSA. Trimming pared 2 bases from V and 3 bases from J, leaving 8 bases between. There are 14 residues in the CDR3. The CDR3: CASSLYGRYNEQFF. Here the CDR3 DNA reads TGTGCCAGCAGCTTATACGGCCGCTACAATGAGCAGTTCTTC.

In this sample, this clonotype turned up a few times. The chain joins TRBV27 to TRBJ2-5; 10 bases are a match to TRBD2. Germline CDR1 reads MNHEY; CDR2 reads SMNVEV (reference sequence). The CDR3 is 15 residues long. The junction had 8 bases not matched to a gene; V was cut back by 5 bases and J by 5 bases. CDR3 residues: CASSPSGRGWETQYF. The CDR3, as DNA: TGTGCCAGCAGTCCTAGCGGGAGAGGGTGGGAGACCCAGTACTTC.

Sample share makes this clonotype medium-sized. The chain couples TRBV23-1 to TRBJ1-5; D not certain. TRBV23-1 has ORF status, its function being uncertain. The CDR3 runs to 16 residues. V was clipped by 0 bases and J by 2 bases, with 11 bases between them. CDR3 region: CASSQSAGKRNQPQHF. DNA for the CDR3: TGCGCCAGCAGTCAATCTGCCGGGAAGCGCAATCAGCCCCAGCATTTT.

This clonotype has a count of ten or more. This chain joins TRBV3-1 and TRBJ2-4; TRBD2 aligns across 14 bases. V shed 0 bases and J 0 bases; nucleotides not matched to a gene: 10. The CDR3 sequence is 21 residues long. Germline lookup yields CDR1 LGHDT and CDR2 YNNKEL (reference sequence). The DNA for the CDR3 is TGTGCCAGCAGCCAAGAGATGGGACTAGCGGGAGTGCGGGTAGCCAAAAACATTCAGTACTTC. This sequence encodes CASSQEMGLAGVRVAKNIQYF.